This T cell receptor beta chain was observed in a study of vaccination effects on CD4 cells after COVID-19 (dated by TCRdb to between 2021 and 2023). Describing the broader study: Post-vaccine samples across the study were collected a median of 72 days after the second dose, with a range of 14 to 241. The study compared SARS-CoV-2 spike-specific CD4+ TCR repertoires before and after mRNA vaccination in COVID-19 convalescent patients and infection-naive vaccine recipients. Cultures from other donors in the study were sequenced with the Oncomine TCR Beta short-read assay on an Illumina iSeq 100. The full study included some eleven COVID-19 convalescent patients and a handful of SARS-CoV-2-naive healthy vaccine recipients. The paper's findings and limits, for the study overall: Both infection-induced and vaccine-induced clones contracted markedly at late post-vaccination timepoints, which is consistent with waning T cell responses. Among healthy vaccine recipients, nearly all vaccine-induced clones were SARS-CoV-2 mono-reactive, and only 1 of 255 was cross-reactive with common cold coronaviruses. The study was limited by a small number of convalescent patients, and early post-infection timepoints were lacking.

Library preparation used the immunoSEQ multiplex PCR assay. DNA from the CD4+ T cells that had been cultured and isolated underwent TCR beta CDR3 sequencing. As for how the authors treated the data: Non-productive TCR sequences were discarded, and reads were trimmed to the CDR3 region, with only CDR3s of 7 or more amino acids retained. The MANAFEST web app was used to identify antigen-specific clonotypes by comparing expansion in peptide wells with expansion in reference cultures. To count as positive, a clone had to show expansion at FDR<0.05 compared with the reference and with all other wells, an odds ratio above 5, and a frequency above 0.1% in two replicate wells. Cross-reactive clonotypes were defined as significantly expanded in SARS-CoV-2 spike wells and in at least one common cold coronavirus spike condition. CDR3 similarity was assessed by Levenshtein distance with the stringdist R package, and unrooted trees were built with ape in R 3.6.1. TCRdb mirrors the immuneACCESS table, restricted to in-frame sequences. Some clones are absent from its copies; in checked studies, under half trace to an unresolved V gene, and the reason for the others is unknown. Clone size and the V and J calls come from that table; the DNA yielded D and trimming. The sample table contains about 50,000 clones; only one count was recorded for 65% to 75% of them. The ten largest clones take up approximately 15% of the sample.

The ViraFEST assay stimulated PBMC with viral peptide pools and then used TCR sequencing to identify antigen-specific CD4+ T cell clonotypes by expansion. After more than nine days of culture, CD4+ T cells were isolated with the EasySep CD4+ T cell isolation kit. Each participant received two doses of an mRNA SARS-CoV-2 vaccine, either BNT162b2 or mRNA-1273. The absence of prior SARS-CoV-2 infection in healthy vaccine recipients was confirmed by negative nucleocapsid antibodies before and after vaccination. Each well held two million PBMC cultured in IMDM containing around 5.1% human AB serum, 8 to 10 IU/ml IL-2 and gentamicin, along with around 11 ug/ml peptides. On days 3 and 7, half of the culture medium was replaced with fresh IL-2-containing medium. Unless noted otherwise, every peptide stimulation condition was grown in triplicate wells. PBMC were separated from whole blood using Ficoll-Paque Plus gradient centrifugation and were then either cryopreserved at -140C or used fresh. The overlapping peptide pools covered the spike proteins of SARS-CoV-2 as well as those of the common cold coronaviruses HCoV-NL63, HCoV-OC43 and HCoV-229E. The QIAamp micro DNA kit was used to extract genomic DNA from the cultured CD4+ T cells.

This clone was counted a single time. Its antigen specificity is not known. The input lacks base qualities; no much larger clone sits a single base away. The starting material was CD4+ T cells from PBMCs cultured with HCoV-OC43 spike peptides, obtained after COVID-19 vaccination. This sample's cell subset or site label indicates: HCoV-OC43 spike overlapping peptide pool stimulation. The origin of this receptor is a human donor who received a COVID-19 vaccine.

The CDR3 corresponds to CASSYGGPLDTQYF. The DNA sequence reads TGTGCCAGCAGTTATGGGGGGCCTCTCGATACGCAGTATTTT. The chain is assembled from TRBV6-5 and TRBJ2-3; the D region is possibly TRBD1 or TRBD2, each matching across 6 bases. There are 14 amino acids in the CDR3, from cysteine to phenylalanine inclusive. The read is trimmed to its CDR3 DNA, 42 bases read in frame from base 1. CDR1 and CDR2 are read off the germline V gene as MNHEY and SVGAGI. Trimming removed 3 bases from V and 6 bases from J, leaving 13 bases between the germline ends.